This is a list of T cell receptor beta chains from one sample in a study of blood T cell repertoires in COVID-19. The assay was immunoSEQ multiplex PCR, and TCRdb's table has in-frame clones only and misses some. The sample has 400,000 to 550,000 clones; about 85% are singletons. Specimen: PBMCs or T cells enriched from blood (not recorded which). These receptors originate from a woman aged 18-29 years with acute COVID-19. CDR3s include the opening cysteine and the closing phenylalanine or tryptophan. D genes are given only for firm matches. Clone size is given for some rows only: seen once, a few or many times, or a class if the clone is expanded.

>.|.|TRBJ1-2|TRBV11-2
TGTGCCAGCAGTCCAGACAGGCACTATGGCTACACCTTC
CASSPDRHYGYTF
>.|.|TRBJ1-5|TRBV9
TGTGCCAGCAGCGAACAGTATAGCAATCAGCCCCAGCATTTT
CASSEQYSNQPQHF
>.|TRBD2|TRBJ2-7|TRBV11-1
TGTGCCAGCAGCTTAGCCGGGACTAGCCATCAGACCTACGAGCAGTACTTC
CASSLAGTSHQTYEQYF
>.|.|TRBJ2-7|TRBV7-9
TGTGCCAGCAGCTTAGAACCAGGGGACTACGAGCAGTACTTC
CASSLEPGDYEQYF
>.|.|TRBJ1-1|TRBV7-2
TGTGCCAGCAGCAGAGAGACAGGACTGAACACTGAAGCTTTCTTT
CASSRETGLNTEAFF
>few|TRBD1|TRBJ1-2|TRBV7-2
TGTGCCAGCAGCTCGCATCCGGGACAGCACTACACCTTC
CASSSHPGQHYTF
>.|TRBD1|TRBJ2-2|TRBV6-5
TGTGCCAGCAGTTACTCCGGGACAGGGTTGTCCGGGGAGCTGTTTTTT
CASSYSGTGLSGELFF
>.|TRBD2|TRBJ2-1|TRBV10-1
TGCGCCAGCAGTGAGACCGGGACTAGCGGGAGGGGTGAGCAGTTCTTC
CASSETGTSGRGEQFF
>.|.|TRBJ1-2|TRBV29-1
TGCAGCGTTGATTGGGGAGTCTATGGCTACACCTTC
CSVDWGVYGYTF
>.|.|TRBJ1-1|TRBV6-6
TGTGCCAGCAGCCCGATTCAGGGGCCGAACACTGAAGCTTTCTTT
CASSPIQGPNTEAFF
>.|TRBD1|TRBJ1-1|TRBV28
TGTGCCAGCAGCCGAGGGACAGGGCTGAACACTGAAGCTTTCTTT
CASSRGTGLNTEAFF
>.|.|TRBJ1-1|TRBV4-1
TGCGCCAGCAGCCAAGACAATGGAGGGGCTTTCTTT
CASSQDNGGAFF
>.|.|TRBJ1-6|TRBV18
TGTGCCAGCTGCCCAGACAGAAATTCACCCCTCCACTTT
CASCPDRNSPLHF
>.|TRBD2|TRBJ2-3|TRBV5-1
TGCGCCAGCAGCTCCGGGACTAGCTCGAGCACAGATACGCAGTATTTT
CASSSGTSSSTDTQYF